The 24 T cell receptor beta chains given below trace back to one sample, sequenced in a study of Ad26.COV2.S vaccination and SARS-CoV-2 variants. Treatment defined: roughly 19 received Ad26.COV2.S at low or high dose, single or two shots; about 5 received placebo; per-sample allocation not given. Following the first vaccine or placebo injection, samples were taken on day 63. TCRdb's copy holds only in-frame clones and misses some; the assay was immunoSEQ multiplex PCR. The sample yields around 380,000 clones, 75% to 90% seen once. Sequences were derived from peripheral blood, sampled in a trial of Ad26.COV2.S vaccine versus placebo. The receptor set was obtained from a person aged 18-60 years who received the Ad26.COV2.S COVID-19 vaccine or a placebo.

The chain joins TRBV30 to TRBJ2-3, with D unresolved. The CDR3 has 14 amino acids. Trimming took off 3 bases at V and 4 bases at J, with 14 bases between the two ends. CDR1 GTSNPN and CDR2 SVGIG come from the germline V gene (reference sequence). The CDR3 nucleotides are TGTGCCTGGAGCCTGAATGGGGTGGCAGATACGCAGTATTTT. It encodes CAWSLNGVADTQYF.

The CDR3: CASSQATGRAFF. CDR3 DNA: TGTGCCAGCAGCCAAGCCACAGGGAGAGCTTTCTTT. The chain recombines TRBV3-1 (or the pseudogene TRBV3-2) with TRBJ1-1; D might be TRBD1 (6 bases). CDR3 length: 12 amino acids. V gave up 1 base and J gave up 10 bases, with 10 bases separating them. The germline V gene has CDR1 LGHDT and CDR2 YNNKEL (reference sequence).

CDR3 in DNA: TGCGCCAGCAGCTTCGACAGGGGCACAGATACGCAGTATTTT. Protein: CASSFDRGTDTQYF. The chain uses TRBV5-1 and TRBJ2-3; 7 bases agree with TRBD1. Trimming removed 2 bases from V and 1 base from J; junction bases left unmatched: 1. In germline, CDR1 is SGHRS, CDR2 YFSETQ. CDR3 length: 14 residues.

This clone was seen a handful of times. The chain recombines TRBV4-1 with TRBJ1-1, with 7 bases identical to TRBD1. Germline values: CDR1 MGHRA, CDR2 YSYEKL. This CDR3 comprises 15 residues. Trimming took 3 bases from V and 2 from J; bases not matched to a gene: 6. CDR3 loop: CASSHGTEGNTEAFF. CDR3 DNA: TGCGCCAGCAGCCACGGGACAGAGGGAAACACTGAAGCTTTCTTT.

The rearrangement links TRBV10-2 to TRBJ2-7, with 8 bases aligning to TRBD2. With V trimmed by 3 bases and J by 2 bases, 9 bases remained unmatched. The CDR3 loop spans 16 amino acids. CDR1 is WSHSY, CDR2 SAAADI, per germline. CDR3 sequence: CASSDFFAGGPYEQYF. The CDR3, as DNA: TGCGCCAGCAGTGATTTTTTTGCGGGGGGACCCTACGAGCAGTACTTC.

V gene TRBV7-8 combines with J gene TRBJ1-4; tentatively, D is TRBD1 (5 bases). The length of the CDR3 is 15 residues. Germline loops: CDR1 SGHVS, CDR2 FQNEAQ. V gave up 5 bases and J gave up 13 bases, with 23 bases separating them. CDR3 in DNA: TGTGCCAGCAGCGTAAGGGCCCGGGACCCCCTCAGACTGTTTTTT. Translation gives CASSVRARDPLRLFF.

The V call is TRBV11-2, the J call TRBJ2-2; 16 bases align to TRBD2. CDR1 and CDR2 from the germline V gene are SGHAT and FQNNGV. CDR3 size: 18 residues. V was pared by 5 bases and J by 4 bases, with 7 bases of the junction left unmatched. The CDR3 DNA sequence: TGTGCCAGCAGCCCGGGACTAGCGGGGGGGCCGGGCACCGGGGAGCTGTTTTTT. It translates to CASSPGLAGGPGTGELFF. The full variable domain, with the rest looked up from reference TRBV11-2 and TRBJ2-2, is EAGVAQSPRYKIIEKRQSVAFWCNPISGHATLYWYQQILGQGPKLLIQFQNNGVVDDSQLPKDRFSAERLKGVDSTLKIQPAKLEDSAVYLCASSPGLAGGPGTGELFFGEGSRLTVL.

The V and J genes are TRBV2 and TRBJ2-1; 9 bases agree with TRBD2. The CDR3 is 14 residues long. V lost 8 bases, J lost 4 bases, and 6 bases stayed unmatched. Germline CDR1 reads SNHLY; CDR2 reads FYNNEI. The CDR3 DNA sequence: TGTGCCAGCGCTAGCGGGGTTAGGTACAATGAGCAGTTCTTC. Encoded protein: CASASGVRYNEQFF. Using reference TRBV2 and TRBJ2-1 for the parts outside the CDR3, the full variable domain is EPEVTQTPSHQVTQMGQEVILRCVPISNHLYFYWYRQILGQKVEFLVSFYNNEISEKSEIFDDQFSVERPDGSNFTLKIRSTKLEDSAMYFCASASGVRYNEQFFGPGTRLTVL.

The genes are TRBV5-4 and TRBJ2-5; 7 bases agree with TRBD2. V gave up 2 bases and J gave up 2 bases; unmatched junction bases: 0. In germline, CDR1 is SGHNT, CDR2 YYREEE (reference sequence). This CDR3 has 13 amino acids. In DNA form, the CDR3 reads TGTGCCAGCAGCTTCGGGGGGCAAGAGACCCAGTACTTC. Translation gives CASSFGGQETQYF.

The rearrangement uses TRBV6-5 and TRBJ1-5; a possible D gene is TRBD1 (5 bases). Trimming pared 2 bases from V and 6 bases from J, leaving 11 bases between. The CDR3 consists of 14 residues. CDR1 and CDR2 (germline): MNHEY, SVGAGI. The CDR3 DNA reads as TGTGCCAGCAGTTACGCAGGGCGAGGTCAGCCCCAGCATTTT. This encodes CASSYAGRGQPQHF.

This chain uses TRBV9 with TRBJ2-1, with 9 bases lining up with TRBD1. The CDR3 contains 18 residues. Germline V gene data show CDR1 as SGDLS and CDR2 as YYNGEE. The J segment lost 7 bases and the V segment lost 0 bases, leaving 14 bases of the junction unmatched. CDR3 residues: CASSVATRGQGERNEQFF. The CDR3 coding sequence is TGTGCCAGCAGCGTAGCTACAAGGGGACAGGGAGAGAGAAATGAGCAGTTCTTC.

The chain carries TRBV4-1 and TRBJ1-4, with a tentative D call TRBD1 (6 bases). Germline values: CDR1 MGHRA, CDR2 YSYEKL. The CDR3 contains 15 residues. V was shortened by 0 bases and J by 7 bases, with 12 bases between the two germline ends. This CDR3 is CASSQDDRQGEKLFF. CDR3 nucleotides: TGCGCCAGCAGCCAAGACGACAGGCAAGGTGAAAAACTGTTTTTT.

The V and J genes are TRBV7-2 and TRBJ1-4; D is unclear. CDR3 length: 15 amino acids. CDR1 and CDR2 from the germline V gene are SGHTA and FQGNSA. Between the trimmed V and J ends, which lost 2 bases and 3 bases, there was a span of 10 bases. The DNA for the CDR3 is TGTGCCAGCAGCTTATATCTAGGGCCTAATGAAAAACTGTTTTTT. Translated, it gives CASSLYLGPNEKLFF.

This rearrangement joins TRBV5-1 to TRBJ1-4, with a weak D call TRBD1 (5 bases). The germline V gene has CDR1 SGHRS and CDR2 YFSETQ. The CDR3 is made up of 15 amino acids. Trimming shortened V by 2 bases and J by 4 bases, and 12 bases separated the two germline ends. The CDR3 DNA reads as TGCGCCAGCAGCTTCGACAGCTTAGATAATGAAAAACTGTTTTTT. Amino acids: CASSFDSLDNEKLFF.

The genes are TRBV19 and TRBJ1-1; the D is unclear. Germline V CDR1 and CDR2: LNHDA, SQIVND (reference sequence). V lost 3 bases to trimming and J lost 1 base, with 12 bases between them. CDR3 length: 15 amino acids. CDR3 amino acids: CASSIGRSGNTEAFF. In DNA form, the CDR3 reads TGTGCCAGTAGTATTGGAAGGTCTGGGAACACTGAAGCTTTCTTT.

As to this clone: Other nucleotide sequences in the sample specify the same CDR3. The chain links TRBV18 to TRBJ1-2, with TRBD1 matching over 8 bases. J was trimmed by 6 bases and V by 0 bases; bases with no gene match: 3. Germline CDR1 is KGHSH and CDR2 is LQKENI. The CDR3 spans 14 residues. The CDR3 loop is CASSPPVDRDGYTF. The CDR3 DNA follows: TGTGCCAGCTCACCACCGGTGGACAGGGATGGCTACACCTTC.

The CDR3 protein is CASSQDRASYEKLFF. CDR3 nucleotide sequence: TGCGCCAGCAGCCAAGATCGGGCCTCCTATGAAAAACTGTTTTTT. The V gene is TRBV4-3, the J gene TRBJ1-4; D gene uncertain. The CDR3 is 15 residues long. Germline V CDR1 and CDR2: LGHNA, YSLEER. V was cut by 0 bases and J by 6 bases, with 11 bases left in between.

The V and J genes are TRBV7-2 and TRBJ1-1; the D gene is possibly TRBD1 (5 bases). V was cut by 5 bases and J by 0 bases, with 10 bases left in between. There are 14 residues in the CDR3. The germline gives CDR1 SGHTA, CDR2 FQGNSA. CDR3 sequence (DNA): TGTGCCAGCAGCCCCGACAGACTGAACACTGAAGCTTTCTTT. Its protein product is CASSPDRLNTEAFF.

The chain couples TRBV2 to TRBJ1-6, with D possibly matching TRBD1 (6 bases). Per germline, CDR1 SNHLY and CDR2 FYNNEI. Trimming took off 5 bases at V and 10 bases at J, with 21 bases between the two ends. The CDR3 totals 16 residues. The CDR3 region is CASSPLGGQLASPLHF. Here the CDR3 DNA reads TGTGCCAGCAGTCCCCTAGGTGGACAGTTGGCATCACCCCTCCACTTT.

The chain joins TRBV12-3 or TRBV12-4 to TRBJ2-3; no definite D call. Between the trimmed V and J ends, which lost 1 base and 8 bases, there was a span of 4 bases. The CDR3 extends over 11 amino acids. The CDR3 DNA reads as TGTGCCAGCAGTTTAGGTGTTACGCAGTATTTT. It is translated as CASSLGVTQYF.

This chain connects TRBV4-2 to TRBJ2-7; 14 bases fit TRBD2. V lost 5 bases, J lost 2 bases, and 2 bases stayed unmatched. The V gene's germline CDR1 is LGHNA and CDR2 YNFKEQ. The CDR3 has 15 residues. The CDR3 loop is CASSTTSGGAYEQYF. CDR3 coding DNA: TGTGCCAGCAGCACGACTAGCGGGGGGGCCTACGAGCAGTACTTC.

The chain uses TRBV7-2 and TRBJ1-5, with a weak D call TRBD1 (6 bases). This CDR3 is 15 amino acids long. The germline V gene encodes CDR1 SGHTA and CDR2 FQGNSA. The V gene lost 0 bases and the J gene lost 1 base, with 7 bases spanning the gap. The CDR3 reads CASSLAGASNQPQHF. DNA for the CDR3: TGTGCCAGCAGCTTAGCGGGGGCCAGCAATCAGCCCCAGCATTTT.

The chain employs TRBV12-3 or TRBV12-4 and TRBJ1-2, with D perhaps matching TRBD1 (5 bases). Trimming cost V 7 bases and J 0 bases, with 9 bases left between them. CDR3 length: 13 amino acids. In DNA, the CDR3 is TGTGCCAGCATCCAGGGCCCTAACTATGGCTACACCTTC. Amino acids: CASIQGPNYGYTF.

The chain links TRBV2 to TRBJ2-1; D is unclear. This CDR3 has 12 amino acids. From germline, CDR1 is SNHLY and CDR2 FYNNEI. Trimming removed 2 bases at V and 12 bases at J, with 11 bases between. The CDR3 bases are TGTGCCAGCAGTGAACAGGCCGTTTGGCAGTTCTTC. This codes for CASSEQAVWQFF.